This entry lists 15 T cell receptor beta chains sequenced from one sample in a study of CD8 T cells in Susac syndrome. It was with random hexamers that roughly 0.5 to 1 ug RNA was reverse transcribed. TCRdb used MiXCR to reprocess the immunoSEQ multiplex PCR reads, holding one entry per CDR3 protein. The sample includes roughly 250,000 distinct CDR3 sequences, 90% to 97% seen only once; the top ten take around 0.093%. Sample: CD4+ T cells from PBMCs. The receptors were sampled from a human donor with Susac syndrome.

The chain has TRBV27 and TRBJ1-2; no reliable D call. CDR3 length equals 16 residues. The V end was cut by 0 bases, the J end by 2 bases, with 13 bases between. Germline loops: CDR1 MNHEY, CDR2 SMNVEV (reference sequence). CDR3 nucleotides: TGTGCCAGCAGTTTATCCGCGCTACCAAGGAACTATGGCTACACCTTC. Protein sequence: CASSLSALPRNYGYTF.

V is TRBV29-1 and J is TRBJ2-5, with 10 bases aligning to TRBD2. The CDR3 has 13 amino acids. The V gene end was trimmed by 7 bases and the J gene end by 3 bases; junction bases not matched to a gene: 5. The germline V gene encodes CDR1 SQVTM and CDR2 ANQGSEA. CDR3 bases: TGCAGCGCCCGGACTAGCGGAGAAGAGACCCAGTACTTC. Its translation is CSARTSGEETQYF. Filled out from reference TRBV29-1 and TRBJ2-5, the complete variable domain reads SAVISQKPSRDICQRGTSLTIQCQVDSQVTMMFWYRQQPGQSLTLIATANQGSEATYESGFVIDKFPISRPNLTFSTLTVSNMSPEDSSIYLCSARTSGEETQYFGPGTRLLVL.

J is TRBJ2-1 and V is TRBV9; 8 positions match TRBD2. The length of the CDR3 is 22 residues. V was clipped by 4 bases and J by 8 bases; unmatched bases: 32. Germline CDR1 SGDLS, CDR2 YYNGEE. CDR3 sequence reads: CASSRNLGLVMGLSEPGDEQFF. The CDR3 nucleotides are TGTGCCAGCAGCCGAAACCTGGGACTAGTTATGGGATTGTCTGAGCCTGGCGATGAGCAGTTCTTC.

V and J are TRBV9 and TRBJ2-7; perhaps TRBD2 as D (5 bases). The CDR3 has 17 amino acids. The germline V gene encodes CDR1 SGDLS and CDR2 YYNGEE. V lost 0 bases and J lost 2, with 18 bases in between. In nucleotides, the CDR3 is TGTGCCAGCAGCGTAGCCTCCGCGGTTAGGACTCCCTACGAGCAGTACTTC. This sequence encodes CASSVASAVRTPYEQYF. The full variable domain, its missing parts supplied by reference TRBV9 and TRBJ2-7, is DSGVTQTPKHLITATGQRVTLRCSPRSGDLSVYWYQQSLDQGLQFLIQYYNGEERAKGNILERFSAQQFPDLHSELNLSSLELGDSALYFCASSVASAVRTPYEQYFGPGTRLTVT.

The chain links TRBV12-5 to TRBJ1-2; perhaps TRBD1 as D (5 bases). The CDR3 sequence is 12 residues long. The V end lost 3 bases, the J end lost 12 bases, and 14 bases lay between the germline ends. Germline V gene data show CDR1 as LGHNT and CDR2 as FRNRAP. CDR3 nucleotides: TGTGCTAGTGGTTTATCGAATGGGGCGGACACCTTC. Translation gives CASGLSNGADTF.

V gene TRBV30 combines with J gene TRBJ2-1; a possible D gene is TRBD1 (5 bases). Germline V gene sequence: CDR1 GTSNPN, CDR2 SVGIG (reference sequence). V lost 0 bases and J 5 bases, leaving 11 bases between the germline ends. The CDR3 totals 14 residues. In nucleotides, the CDR3 is TGTGCCTGGAGTGTAGGGGTCTCTCACAATGAGCAGTTCTTC. It yields the protein CAWSVGVSHNEQFF. The full variable domain, in which reference TRBV30 and TRBJ2-1 provide the parts outside the CDR3, is SQTIHQWPATLVQPVGSPLSLECTVEGTSNPNLYWYRQAAGRGLQLLFYSVGIGQISSEVPQNLSASRPQDRQFILSSKKLLLSDSGFYLCAWSVGVSHNEQFFGPGTRLTVL.

J is TRBJ2-3 and V is TRBV6-5, with 14 positions matching TRBD2. Per germline, CDR1 MNHEY and CDR2 SVGAGI. The CDR3 is 13 amino acids. The V and J ends lost 8 bases and 5 bases, in that order; junction bases with no gene match: 0. CDR3 sequence: CASGLAGGDTQYF. Here the CDR3 DNA reads TGTGCCAGCGGACTAGCGGGAGGAGATACGCAGTATTTT.

The chain is built from TRBV29-1 and TRBJ2-5; D unresolved. Germline V gene lookup returns CDR1 SQVTM and CDR2 ANQGSEA. V lost 3 bases, J lost 4 bases, and 3 bases lay in between. The CDR3 length is 10 residues. CDR3 DNA sequence: TGCAGCGTTGATCGAGAGACCCAGTACTTC. Protein: CSVDRETQYF.

V gene TRBV12-3 or TRBV12-4 combines with J gene TRBJ2-7; D possibly matches TRBD1 or TRBD2 (5 bases each). This CDR3 has 16 residues. V was shortened by 3 bases and J by 6 bases, with 21 bases between the two germline ends. The chain's CDR3 is CASSFRPTGRGSEQYF. DNA of the CDR3: TGTGCCAGCAGTTTCCGCCCTACGGGACGAGGCTCCGAGCAGTACTTC.

In its sample, this clonotype was seen once. J is TRBJ1-1 and V is TRBV13; possibly TRBD1 for D (5 bases). CDR1 is PRHDT, CDR2 FYEKMQ, per germline (reference sequence). The CDR3 spans 13 residues. With 2 bases removed from V and 7 bases from J, the gap between germline ends came to 11 bases. CDR3 in amino acids: CASSLQGENEAFF. The DNA for the CDR3 is TGTGCCAGCAGCTTACAGGGTGAAAATGAAGCTTTCTTT.

The chain employs TRBV18 and TRBJ2-1; 7 bases map to TRBD1. The length of the CDR3 is 15 residues. V shed 4 bases and J 10 bases; nucleotides not matched to a gene: 13. Germline CDR1 and CDR2: KGHSH and LQKENI. The CDR3 loop reads CASSRDRWGNGEQFF. CDR3 in DNA: TGTGCCAGCTCACGGGACAGATGGGGTAATGGGGAGCAGTTCTTC.

The rearrangement uses TRBV30 and TRBJ2-7; D call uncertain. This CDR3 is built from 15 residues. CDR1 and CDR2 (germline): GTSNPN, SVGIG (reference sequence). V lost 8 bases, J lost 0 bases, and 20 bases lay in between. This CDR3 reads CALTKDGHRSYEQYF. CDR3 sequence (DNA): TGTGCCCTAACCAAGGACGGCCACCGCTCCTACGAGCAGTACTTC.

The V and J genes are TRBV20-1 and TRBJ2-1; 7 bases map to TRBD2. Germline trimming cut 0 bases from V and 4 bases from J; bases unmatched to any gene: 3. This CDR3 spans 14 amino acids. Germline V gene sequence: CDR1 DFQATT, CDR2 SNEGSKA (reference sequence). CDR3 in amino acids: CSARDPGGYNEQFF. DNA of the CDR3: TGCAGTGCTAGAGACCCGGGGGGTTACAATGAGCAGTTCTTC.

This chain uses TRBV4-2 with TRBJ2-7, with D possibly TRBD1 on 6 matching bases. CDR3 length: 15 residues. CDR1 LGHNA and CDR2 YNFKEQ come from the germline V gene. The germline V and J ends were trimmed by 0 bases and 2 bases, with 11 bases remaining between them. In DNA, the CDR3 is TGTGCCAGCAGCCAAGAAGCAGGGGAAACCTACGAGCAGTACTTC. This codes for CASSQEAGETYEQYF.

This chain joins TRBV3-1 and TRBJ2-7; 10 nucleotides align to TRBD2. V dropped 5 bases and J dropped 3; count of bases not matched to a gene: 19. This CDR3 contains 19 residues. Germline CDR1 and CDR2: LGHDT and YNNKEL (reference sequence). The CDR3 here is CASSARPAGGPSTLYEQYF. The DNA for the CDR3 is TGTGCCAGCAGCGCCCGGCCAGCGGGAGGGCCCAGCACACTCTACGAGCAGTACTTC.